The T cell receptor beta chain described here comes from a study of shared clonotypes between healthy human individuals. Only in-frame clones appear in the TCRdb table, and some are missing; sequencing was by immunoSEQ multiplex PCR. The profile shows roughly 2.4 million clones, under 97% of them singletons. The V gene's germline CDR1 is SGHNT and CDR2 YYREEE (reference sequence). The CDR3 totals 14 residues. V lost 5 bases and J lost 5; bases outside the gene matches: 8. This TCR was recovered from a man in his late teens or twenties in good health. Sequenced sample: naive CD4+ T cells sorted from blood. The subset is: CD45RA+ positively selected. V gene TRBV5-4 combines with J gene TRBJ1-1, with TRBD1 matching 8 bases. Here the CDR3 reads CASSTDRGGTEAFF. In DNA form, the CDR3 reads TGTGCCAGCAGTACCGACAGGGGAGGAACTGAAGCTTTCTTT. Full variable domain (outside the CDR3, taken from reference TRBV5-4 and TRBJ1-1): ETGVTQSPTHLIKTRGQQVTLRCSSQSGHNTVSWYQQALGQGPQFIFQYYREEENGRGNFPPRFSGLQFPNYSSELNVNALELDDSALYLCASSTDRGGTEAFFGQGTRLTVV.